A single sample is the source of the 11 T cell receptor beta chains below, sequenced in a study of cytomegalovirus exposure and HLA in healthy donors. Assay: immunoSEQ multiplex PCR; the TCRdb copy retains only in-frame clones and omits some. Here the sample spans around 250,000 clones, less than 95% being singletons. Sequencing was performed on PBMCs. The receptors were gathered from a woman in her twenties or thirties in good health and CMV-seronegative.

The gene calls are TRBV7-3 and TRBJ2-2; D possibly corresponds to TRBD2 (5 bases). The CDR3 has 15 amino acids. Germline CDR1 SGHTA, CDR2 FQGTGA. Trimming removed 4 bases at V and 1 base at J, with 10 bases between. This CDR3 reads CASSYRTGNTGELFF. The DNA for the CDR3 is TGTGCCAGCAGCTATAGGACTGGGAACACCGGGGAGCTGTTTTTT.

The chain recombines TRBV4-3 with TRBJ2-1, with D perhaps matching TRBD1 or TRBD2 (5 bases each). The germline CDR1 and CDR2 sequences are LGHNA and YSLEER. The germline V and J ends were trimmed by 4 bases and 9 bases, with 10 bases remaining between them. This CDR3 spans 12 amino acids. Here the CDR3 reads CASSRPGGEQFF. The CDR3 bases are TGCGCCAGCAGCCGCCCTGGGGGTGAGCAGTTCTTC.

This sequence joins TRBV29-1 and TRBJ2-3; D is unclear. V was cut by 4 bases and J by 0 bases, with 8 bases left in between. CDR3 size: 13 residues. Per germline, CDR1 SQVTM and CDR2 ANQGSEA. This chain's CDR3 is CSVGSVSTDTQYF. The CDR3 DNA sequence: TGCAGCGTTGGGTCAGTTAGCACAGATACGCAGTATTTT.

V gene TRBV18 combines with J gene TRBJ2-1; 8 bases map to TRBD1. There are 19 residues in the CDR3. The germline V gene has CDR1 KGHSH and CDR2 LQKENI. V was pared by 3 bases and J by 5 bases, with 18 bases of the junction left unmatched. CDR3 loop: CASSPKGQGVPGIDNEQFF. In nucleotides, the CDR3 is TGTGCCAGCTCACCCAAAGGACAGGGAGTCCCTGGGATCGACAATGAGCAGTTCTTC.

The gene calls are TRBV6-1 and TRBJ1-4; 10 bases align to TRBD1. The length of the CDR3 is 13 residues. V lost 4 bases and J lost 10; bases outside the gene matches: 3. The V gene's germline CDR1 is MNHNS and CDR2 SASEGT. The CDR3 loop reads CASSGTGGVKLFF. The CDR3 coding sequence is TGTGCCAGCAGTGGGACAGGGGGGGTAAAACTGTTTTTT.

J is TRBJ1-3 and V is TRBV4-1; D is unresolved. This CDR3 is 13 amino acids long. Germline CDR1 and CDR2: MGHRA and YSYEKL. V dropped 3 bases and J dropped 0 bases, with 3 bases sitting between them. For the CDR3, the DNA is TGCGCCAGCAGCCAGGTCTCTGGAAACACCATATATTTT. This sequence encodes CASSQVSGNTIYF.

This chain uses TRBV28 with TRBJ2-7; D might be TRBD2 (6 bases). CDR1 is MDHEN and CDR2 is SYDVKM in the germline V gene. The CDR3 has 14 amino acids. The ends were cut back, 6 bases at V and 7 bases at J, with 19 bases in the middle. The CDR3 reads CASSQRAGIGEQYF. The DNA of the CDR3 is TGTGCCAGCAGCCAAAGGGCGGGGATAGGAGAGCAGTACTTC.

The rearrangement uses TRBV2 and TRBJ2-1; the D is unclear. Deletions cut 2 bases from V and 5 bases from J, with 7 bases between. This CDR3 has 13 residues. CDR1 and CDR2 (germline): SNHLY, FYNNEI. The CDR3 nucleotides are TGTGCCAGCAGTGAACTCGTCAACAATGAGCAGTTCTTC. It encodes CASSELVNNEQFF. The full variable domain, its missing parts supplied by reference TRBV2 and TRBJ2-1, is EPEVTQTPSHQVTQMGQEVILRCVPISNHLYFYWYRQILGQKVEFLVSFYNNEISEKSEIFDDQFSVERPDGSNFTLKIRSTKLEDSAMYFCASSELVNNEQFFGPGTRLTVL.

The chain employs TRBV19 and TRBJ1-5; no clear D. CDR3 length: 13 amino acids. Germline CDR1 is LNHDA and CDR2 is SQIVND (reference sequence). The V gene lost 2 bases and the J gene lost 7 bases, with 9 bases spanning the gap. In nucleotides, the CDR3 is TGTGCCAGTAGTATATCCTTGGGACAGCCCCAGCATTTT. It translates to CASSISLGQPQHF.

The V gene is TRBV19, the J gene TRBJ2-7; maybe TRBD2 (6 bases). Germline V gene sequence: CDR1 LNHDA, CDR2 SQIVND (reference sequence). The V gene lost 4 bases and the J gene lost 0 bases, with 10 bases spanning the gap. The CDR3 spans 14 residues. The CDR3 reads CASSTRLGSYEQYF. The CDR3 bases are TGTGCCAGTAGTACTCGACTAGGCTCCTACGAGCAGTACTTC. The whole variable domain, filled in from reference TRBV19 and TRBJ2-7, reads DGGITQSPKYLFRKEGQNVTLSCEQNLNHDAMYWYRQDPGQGLRLIYYSQIVNDFQKGDIAEGYSVSREKKESFPLTVTSAQKNPTAFYLCASSTRLGSYEQYFGPGTRLTVT.

J is TRBJ2-1 and V is TRBV7-2; TRBD2 is a possible D gene (5 bases). The V gene lost 6 bases and the J gene lost 6 bases, with 18 bases spanning the gap. This CDR3 is 15 amino acids long. The V gene's germline CDR1 is SGHTA and CDR2 FQGNSA. The CDR3 is CASSYDFLAGNEQFF. CDR3 coding DNA: TGTGCCAGCAGTTATGACTTTCTGGCGGGCAATGAGCAGTTCTTC.